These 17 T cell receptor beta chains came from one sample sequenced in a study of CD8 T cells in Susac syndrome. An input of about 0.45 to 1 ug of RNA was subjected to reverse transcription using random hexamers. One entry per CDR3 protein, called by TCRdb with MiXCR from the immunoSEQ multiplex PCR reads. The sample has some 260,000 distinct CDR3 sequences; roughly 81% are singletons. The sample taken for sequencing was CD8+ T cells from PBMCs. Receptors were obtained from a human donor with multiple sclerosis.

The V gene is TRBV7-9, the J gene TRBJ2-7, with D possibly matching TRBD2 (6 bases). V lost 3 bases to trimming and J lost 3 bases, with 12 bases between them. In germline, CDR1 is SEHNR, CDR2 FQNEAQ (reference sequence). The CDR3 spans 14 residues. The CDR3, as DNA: TGTGCCAGCAGCTTGGGGACTTCTTACTACGAGCAGTACTTC. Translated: CASSLGTSYYEQYF.

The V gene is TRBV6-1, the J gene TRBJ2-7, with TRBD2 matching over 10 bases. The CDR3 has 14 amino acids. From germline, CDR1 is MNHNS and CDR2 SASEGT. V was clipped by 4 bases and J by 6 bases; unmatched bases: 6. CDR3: CASSASGRAFEQYF. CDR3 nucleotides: TGTGCCAGCAGTGCCAGCGGGAGGGCCTTCGAGCAGTACTTC.

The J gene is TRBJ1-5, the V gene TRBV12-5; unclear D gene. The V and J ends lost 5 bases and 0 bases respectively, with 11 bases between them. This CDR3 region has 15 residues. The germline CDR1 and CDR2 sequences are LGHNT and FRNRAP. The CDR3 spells CASGTGDTSNQPQHF. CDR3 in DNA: TGTGCTAGTGGTACCGGTGACACTAGCAATCAGCCCCAGCATTTT.

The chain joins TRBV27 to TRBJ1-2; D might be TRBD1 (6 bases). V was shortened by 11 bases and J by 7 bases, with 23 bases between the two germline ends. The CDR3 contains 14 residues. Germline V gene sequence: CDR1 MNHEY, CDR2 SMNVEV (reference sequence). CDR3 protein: CAAGAGRGFVGYTF. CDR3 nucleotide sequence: TGTGCCGCCGGGGCCGGCAGGGGCTTTGTTGGCTACACCTTC.

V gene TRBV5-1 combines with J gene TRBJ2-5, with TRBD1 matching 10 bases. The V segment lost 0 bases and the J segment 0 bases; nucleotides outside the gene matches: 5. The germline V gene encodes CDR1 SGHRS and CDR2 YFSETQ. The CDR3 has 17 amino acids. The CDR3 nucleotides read TGCGCCAGCAGCTTGGGGACAGGGGGACCGTACCAAGAGACCCAGTACTTC. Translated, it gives CASSLGTGGPYQETQYF.

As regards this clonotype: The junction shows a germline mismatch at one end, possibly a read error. Here the CDR3 DNA reads TGTGCTAGCAGCTTTCGTGGAAAATTCAGGGAAATTTACTACGAGCAGTACTTC. Its protein product is CASSFRGKFREIYYEQYF. V gene TRBV7-7 combines with J gene TRBJ2-7; possibly TRBD1 for D (5 bases). Germline CDR1 reads SSHAT; CDR2 reads FNYEAQ (reference sequence). CDR3 length: 18 residues.

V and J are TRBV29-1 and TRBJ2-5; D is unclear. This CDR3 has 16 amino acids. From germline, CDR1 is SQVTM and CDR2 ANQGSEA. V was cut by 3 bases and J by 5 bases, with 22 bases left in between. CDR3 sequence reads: CSVDSSGERIRETQYF. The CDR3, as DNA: TGCAGCGTTGATAGTTCAGGAGAAAGGATCAGGGAGACCCAGTACTTC.

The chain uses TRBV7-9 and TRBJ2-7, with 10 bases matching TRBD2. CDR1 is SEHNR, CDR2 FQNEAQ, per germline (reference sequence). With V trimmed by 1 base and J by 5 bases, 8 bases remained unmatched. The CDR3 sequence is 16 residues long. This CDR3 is CASSLVASLAGDEQYF. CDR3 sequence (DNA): TGTGCCAGCAGCTTAGTTGCCTCCCTAGCGGGGGACGAGCAGTACTTC.

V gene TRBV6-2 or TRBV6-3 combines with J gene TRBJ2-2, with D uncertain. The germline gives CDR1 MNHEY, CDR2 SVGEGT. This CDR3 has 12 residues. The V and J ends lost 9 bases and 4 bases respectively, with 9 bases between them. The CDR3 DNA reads TGTGCCAGTGCGTTCCCCACCGGGGAGCTGTTTTTT. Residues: CASAFPTGELFF.

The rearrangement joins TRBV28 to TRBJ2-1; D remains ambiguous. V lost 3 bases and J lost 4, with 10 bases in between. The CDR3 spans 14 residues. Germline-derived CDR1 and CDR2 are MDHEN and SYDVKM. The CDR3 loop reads CASSFQRGYNEQFF. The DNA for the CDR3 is TGTGCCAGCAGTTTTCAGAGAGGATACAATGAGCAGTTCTTC.

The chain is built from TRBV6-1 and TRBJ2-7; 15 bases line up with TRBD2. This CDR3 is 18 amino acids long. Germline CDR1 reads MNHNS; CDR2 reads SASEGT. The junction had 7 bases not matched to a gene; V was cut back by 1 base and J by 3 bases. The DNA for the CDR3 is TGTGCCAGCAGTGAAGGGTCCGGACTAGCGGGAGGGTACTACGAGCAGTACTTC. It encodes CASSEGSGLAGGYYEQYF.

The CDR3 loop is CASTPTGVGTEAFF. The DNA for the CDR3 is TGTGCCAGTACCCCGACAGGGGTGGGGACTGAAGCTTTCTTT. The chain links TRBV19 to TRBJ1-1; 8 bases line up with TRBD1. The CDR3 runs to 14 residues. V was pared by 7 bases and J by 5 bases, with 9 bases of the junction left unmatched. Germline CDR1 and CDR2: LNHDA and SQIVND (reference sequence).

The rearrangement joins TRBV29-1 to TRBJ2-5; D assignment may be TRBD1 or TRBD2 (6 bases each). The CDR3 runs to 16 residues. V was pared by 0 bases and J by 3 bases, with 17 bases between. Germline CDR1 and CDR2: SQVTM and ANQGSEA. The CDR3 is CSVEDQRAGAEETQYF. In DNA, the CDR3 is TGCAGCGTTGAAGATCAGCGGGCAGGGGCAGAAGAGACCCAGTACTTC.

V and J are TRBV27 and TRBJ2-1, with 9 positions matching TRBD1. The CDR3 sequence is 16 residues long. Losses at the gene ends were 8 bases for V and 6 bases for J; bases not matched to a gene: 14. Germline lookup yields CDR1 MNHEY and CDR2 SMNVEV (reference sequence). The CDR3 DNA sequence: TGTGCCAGCGCTACCTACAGGGGGCGGGCGAGCAATGAGCAGTTCTTC. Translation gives CASATYRGRASNEQFF.

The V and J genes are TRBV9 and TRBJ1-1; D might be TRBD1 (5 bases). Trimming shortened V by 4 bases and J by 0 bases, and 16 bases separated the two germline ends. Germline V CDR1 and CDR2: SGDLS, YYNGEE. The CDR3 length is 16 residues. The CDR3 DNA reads TGTGCCAGCAGCCCCGGACATCAAGGTGTGAACACTGAAGCTTTCTTT. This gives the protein CASSPGHQGVNTEAFF.

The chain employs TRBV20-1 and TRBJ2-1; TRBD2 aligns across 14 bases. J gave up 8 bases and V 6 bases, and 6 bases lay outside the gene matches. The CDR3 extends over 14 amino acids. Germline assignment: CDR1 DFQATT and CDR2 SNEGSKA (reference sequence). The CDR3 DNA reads TGCAGTGCCCCGGGACTAGCGGGAGTCTATGAGCAGTTCTTC. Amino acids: CSAPGLAGVYEQFF.

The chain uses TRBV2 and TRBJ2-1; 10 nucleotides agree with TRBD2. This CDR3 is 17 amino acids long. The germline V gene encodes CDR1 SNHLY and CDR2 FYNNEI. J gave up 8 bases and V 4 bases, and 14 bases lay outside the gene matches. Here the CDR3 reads CASSGSWASGSQDEQFF. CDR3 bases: TGTGCCAGCAGTGGATCCTGGGCTAGCGGGAGTCAAGATGAGCAGTTCTTC.